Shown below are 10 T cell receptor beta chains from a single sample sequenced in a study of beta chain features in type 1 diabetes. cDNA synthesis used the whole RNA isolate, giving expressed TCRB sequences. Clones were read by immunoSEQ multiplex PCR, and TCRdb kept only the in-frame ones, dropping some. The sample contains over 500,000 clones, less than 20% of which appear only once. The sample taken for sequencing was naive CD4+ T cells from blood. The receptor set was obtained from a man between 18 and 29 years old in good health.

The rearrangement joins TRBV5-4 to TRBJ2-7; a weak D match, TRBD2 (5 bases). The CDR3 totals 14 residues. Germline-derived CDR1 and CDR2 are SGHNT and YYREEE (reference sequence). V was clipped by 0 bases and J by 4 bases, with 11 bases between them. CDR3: CASSLGGIRYEQYF. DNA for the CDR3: TGTGCCAGCAGCTTGGGAGGGATTAGATACGAGCAGTACTTC.

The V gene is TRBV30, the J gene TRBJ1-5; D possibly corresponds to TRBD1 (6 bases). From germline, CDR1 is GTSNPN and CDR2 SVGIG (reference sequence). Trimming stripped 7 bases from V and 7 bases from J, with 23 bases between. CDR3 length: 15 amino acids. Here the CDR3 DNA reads TGTGCCTCCGAGTCCGGGACACTCGGCAGGCAGCCCCAGCATTTT. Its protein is CASESGTLGRQPQHF.

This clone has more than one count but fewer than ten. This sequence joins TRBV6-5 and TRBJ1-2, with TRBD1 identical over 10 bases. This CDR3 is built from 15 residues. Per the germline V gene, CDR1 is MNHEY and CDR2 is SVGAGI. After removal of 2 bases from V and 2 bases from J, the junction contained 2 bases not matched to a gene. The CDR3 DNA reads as TGTGCCAGCAGTTACAGGGACAGGGGAAACTATGGCTACACCTTC. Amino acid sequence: CASSYRDRGNYGYTF.

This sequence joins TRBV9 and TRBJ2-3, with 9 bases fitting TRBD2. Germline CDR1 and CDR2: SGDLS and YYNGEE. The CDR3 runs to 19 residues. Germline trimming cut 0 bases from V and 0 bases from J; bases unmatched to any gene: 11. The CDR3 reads CASSVVGAGGGFSTDTQYF. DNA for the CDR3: TGTGCCAGCAGCGTAGTTGGAGCGGGGGGCGGATTTAGCACAGATACGCAGTATTTT.

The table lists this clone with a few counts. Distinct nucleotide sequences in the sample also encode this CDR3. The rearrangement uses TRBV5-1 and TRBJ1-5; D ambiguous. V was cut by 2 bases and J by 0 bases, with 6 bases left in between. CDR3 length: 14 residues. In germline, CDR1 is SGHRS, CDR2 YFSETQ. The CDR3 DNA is TGCGCCAGCAGCTTAGAAAATAGCAATCAGCCCCAGCATTTT. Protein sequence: CASSLENSNQPQHF.

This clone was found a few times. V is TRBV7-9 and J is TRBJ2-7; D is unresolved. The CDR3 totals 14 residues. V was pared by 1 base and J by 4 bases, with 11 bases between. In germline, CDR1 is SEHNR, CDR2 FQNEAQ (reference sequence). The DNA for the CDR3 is TGTGCCAGCAGCTTAGTGGAGATGGGTTACGAGCAGTACTTC. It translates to CASSLVEMGYEQYF.

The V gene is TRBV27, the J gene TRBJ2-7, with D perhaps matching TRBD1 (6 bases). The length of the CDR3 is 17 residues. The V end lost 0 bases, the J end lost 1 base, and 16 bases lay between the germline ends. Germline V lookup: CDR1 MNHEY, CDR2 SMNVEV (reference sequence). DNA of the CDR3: TGTGCCAGCAGTTTATCGCCCGGGACAATGAAATCCTACGAGCAGTACTTC. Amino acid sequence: CASSLSPGTMKSYEQYF.

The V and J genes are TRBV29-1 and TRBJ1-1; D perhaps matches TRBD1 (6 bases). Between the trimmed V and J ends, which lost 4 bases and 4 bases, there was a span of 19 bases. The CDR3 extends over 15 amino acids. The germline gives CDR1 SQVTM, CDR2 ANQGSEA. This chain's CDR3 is CSVALGGAGTTEAFF. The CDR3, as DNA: TGCAGCGTTGCCTTAGGGGGGGCAGGGACCACTGAAGCTTTCTTT.

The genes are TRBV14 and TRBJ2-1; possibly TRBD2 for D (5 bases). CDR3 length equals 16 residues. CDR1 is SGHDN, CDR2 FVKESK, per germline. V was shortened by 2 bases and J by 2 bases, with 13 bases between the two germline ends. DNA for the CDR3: TGTGCCAGCAGCCAACGACGGGGAGCGGCCTACAATGAGCAGTTCTTC. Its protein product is CASSQRRGAAYNEQFF.

Here the CDR3 DNA reads TGTGCCAGCAGCCAGGACAGGGCCCAAGAGACCCAGTACTTC. It specifies CASSQDRAQETQYF. The chain has TRBV2 and TRBJ2-5, with 8 bases lining up with TRBD1. The CDR3 consists of 14 residues. With 6 bases clipped from V and 1 base from J, the junction kept 4 bases outside the gene matches. CDR1 is SNHLY, CDR2 FYNNEI, per germline.